The entry below gives a single T cell receptor beta chain sequence along with its context. Its antigen is as yet unknown. This sample was taken from a study of shared clonotypes between healthy human individuals. Background on the study: A couple of women and a few men aged 18 to 49 made up the donors.

An approximately 200 ng quantity of DNA, tens of thousands of T cell genomes, went into the sorted-subset replicate PCRs. Method: immunoSEQ multiplex PCR; TCRdb's copy keeps in-frame clones and lacks some. This sample yields about 2.3 million clones, of which around 93% are seen a single time; 0.3% to 0.4% belongs to the top ten. Whole-study results and caveats: An effect of sequencing depth on clonotype sharing among donors was expected.

The source of this sequence is a man aged 18 to 35 in good health. Some clones in this sample may be carry-over from other donors' samples. The source material was naive CD4+ T cells from PBMCs. Subset here: CD45RA+ positively selected.

The CDR3 DNA is TGTGCCAGCAGTGTCAGACAGGGCATTCGTGGCTACACCTTC. This translates into CASSVRQGIRGYTF. The rearrangement uses TRBV28 and TRBJ1-2, with 7 positions matching TRBD1. Trimming cost V 5 bases and J 7 bases; bases outside gene matches: 10. Germline lookup yields CDR1 MDHEN and CDR2 SYDVKM. The CDR3 runs 14 residues.